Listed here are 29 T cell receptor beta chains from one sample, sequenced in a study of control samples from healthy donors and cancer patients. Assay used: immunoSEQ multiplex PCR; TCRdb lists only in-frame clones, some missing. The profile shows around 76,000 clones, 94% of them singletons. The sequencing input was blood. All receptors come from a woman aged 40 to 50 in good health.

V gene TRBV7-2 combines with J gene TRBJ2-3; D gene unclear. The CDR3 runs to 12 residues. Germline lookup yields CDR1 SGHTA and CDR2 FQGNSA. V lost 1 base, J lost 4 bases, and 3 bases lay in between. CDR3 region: CASSLVPDTQYF. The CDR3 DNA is TGTGCCAGCAGCTTAGTTCCAGATACGCAGTATTTT. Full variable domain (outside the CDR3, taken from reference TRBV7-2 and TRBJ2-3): GAGVSQSPSNKVTEKGKDVELRCDPISGHTALYWYRQSLGQGLEFLIYFQGNSAPDKSGLPSDRFSAERTGGSVSTLTIQRTQQEDSAVYLCASSLVPDTQYFGPGTRLTVL.

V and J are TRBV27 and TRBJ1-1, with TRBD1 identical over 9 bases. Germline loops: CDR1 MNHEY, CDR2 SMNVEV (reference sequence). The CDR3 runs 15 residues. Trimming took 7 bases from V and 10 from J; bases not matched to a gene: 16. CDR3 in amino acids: CASIPFGGDRVVAFF. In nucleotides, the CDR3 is TGTGCCAGCATCCCCTTTGGGGGGGACAGGGTGGTAGCTTTCTTT.

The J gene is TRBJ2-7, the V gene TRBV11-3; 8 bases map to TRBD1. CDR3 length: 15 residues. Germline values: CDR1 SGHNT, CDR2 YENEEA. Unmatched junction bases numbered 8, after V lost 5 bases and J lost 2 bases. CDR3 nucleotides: TGTGCCAGCAGCCCGGGCAGGGGGCGGACCTACGAGCAGTACTTC. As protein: CASSPGRGRTYEQYF.

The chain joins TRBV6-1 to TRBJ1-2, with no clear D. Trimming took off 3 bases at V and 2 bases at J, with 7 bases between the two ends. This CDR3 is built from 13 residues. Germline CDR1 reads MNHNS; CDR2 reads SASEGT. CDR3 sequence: CASSESGNYGYTF. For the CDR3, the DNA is TGTGCCAGCAGTGAGTCGGGGAACTATGGCTACACCTTC.

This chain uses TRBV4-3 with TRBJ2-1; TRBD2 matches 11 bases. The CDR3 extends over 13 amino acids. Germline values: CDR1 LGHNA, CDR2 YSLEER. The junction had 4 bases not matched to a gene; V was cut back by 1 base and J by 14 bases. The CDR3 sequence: CASSQGTGLAEFF. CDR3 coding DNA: TGCGCCAGCAGCCAAGGGACGGGACTAGCGGAGTTCTTC.

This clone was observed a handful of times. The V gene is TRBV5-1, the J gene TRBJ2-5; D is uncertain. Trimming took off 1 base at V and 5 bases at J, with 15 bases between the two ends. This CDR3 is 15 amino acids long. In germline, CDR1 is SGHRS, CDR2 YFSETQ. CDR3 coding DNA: TGCGCCAGCAGCTTGCCGGACGGAACCAGGGAGACCCAGTACTTC. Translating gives CASSLPDGTRETQYF. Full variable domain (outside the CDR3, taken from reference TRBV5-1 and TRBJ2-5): KAGVTQTPRYLIKTRGQQVTLSCSPISGHRSVSWYQQTPGQGLQFLFEYFSETQRNKGNFPGRFSGRQFSNSRSEMNVSTLELGDSALYLCASSLPDGTRETQYFGPGTRLLVL.

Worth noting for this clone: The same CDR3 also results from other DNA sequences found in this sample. This CDR3 reads CASSPGGADLNEQFF. CDR3 DNA sequence: TGTGCCAGCAGCCCGGGGGGGGCCGACCTCAATGAGCAGTTCTTC. The rearrangement uses TRBV2 and TRBJ2-1, with 8 bases that match TRBD2. The V segment lost 6 bases and the J segment 6 bases; nucleotides outside the gene matches: 10. Germline loops: CDR1 SNHLY, CDR2 FYNNEI. CDR3 length: 15 amino acids.

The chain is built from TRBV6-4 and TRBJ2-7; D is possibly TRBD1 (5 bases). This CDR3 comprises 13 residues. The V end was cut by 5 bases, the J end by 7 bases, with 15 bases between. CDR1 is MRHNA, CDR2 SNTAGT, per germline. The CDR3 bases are TGTGCCAGCAGTCTCTGGGCGGCAGGGGAGCAGTACTTC. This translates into CASSLWAAGEQYF.

This chain's CDR3 is CASSPLPSLDRGAFF. The CDR3 DNA follows: TGTGCCAGCAGTCCTCTCCCCTCTCTCGACAGGGGAGCTTTCTTT. The V call is TRBV28, the J call TRBJ1-1; 8 nucleotides align to TRBD1. The CDR3 has 15 residues. CDR1 is MDHEN and CDR2 is SYDVKM in the germline V gene. J was trimmed by 10 bases and V by 5 bases; bases with no gene match: 15.

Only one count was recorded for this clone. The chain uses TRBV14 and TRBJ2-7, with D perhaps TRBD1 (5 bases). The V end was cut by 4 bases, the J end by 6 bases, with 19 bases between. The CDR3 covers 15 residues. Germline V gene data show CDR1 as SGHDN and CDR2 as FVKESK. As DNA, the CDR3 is TGTGCCAGCAGCCCCGGCCCTGGCAGGGCGAGCGAGCAGTACTTC. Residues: CASSPGPGRASEQYF.

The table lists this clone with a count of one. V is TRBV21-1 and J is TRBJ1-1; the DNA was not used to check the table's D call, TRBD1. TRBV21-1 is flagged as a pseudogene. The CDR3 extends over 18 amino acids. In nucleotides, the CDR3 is TGTGCCAGCAGCGCGCAACGAACCGGGACAGGGTGTGGGGGGGAAGCTTTCTTT. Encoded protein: CASSAQRTGTGCGGEAFF.

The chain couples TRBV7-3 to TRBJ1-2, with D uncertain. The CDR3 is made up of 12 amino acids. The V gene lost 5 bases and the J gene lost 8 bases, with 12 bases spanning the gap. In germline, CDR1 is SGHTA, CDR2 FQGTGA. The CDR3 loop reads CASSRGVGGYTF. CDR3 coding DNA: TGTGCCAGCAGCCGCGGCGTGGGCGGCTACACCTTC.

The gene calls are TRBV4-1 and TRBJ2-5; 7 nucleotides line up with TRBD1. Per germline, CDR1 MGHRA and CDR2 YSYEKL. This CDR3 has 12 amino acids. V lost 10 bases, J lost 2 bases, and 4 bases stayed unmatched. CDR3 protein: CATQGQQETQYF. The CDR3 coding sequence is TGCGCCACCCAGGGACAGCAAGAGACCCAGTACTTC.

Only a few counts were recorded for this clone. The CDR3 region has the DNA TGTGCCAGCAGCTTTGACAGGGCAGATAATCAGCCCCAGCATTTT. Protein: CASSFDRADNQPQHF. V is TRBV11-2 and J is TRBJ1-5; TRBD1 matches at 7 bases. From germline, CDR1 is SGHAT and CDR2 FQNNGV. Trimming at V came to 3 bases and at J to 4 bases, leaving 6 bases not matched to a gene. This CDR3 is 15 amino acids long.

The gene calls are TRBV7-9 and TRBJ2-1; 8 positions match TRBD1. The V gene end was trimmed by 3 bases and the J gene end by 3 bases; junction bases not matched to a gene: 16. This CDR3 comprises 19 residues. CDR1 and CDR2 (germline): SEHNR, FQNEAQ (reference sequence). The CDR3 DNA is TGTGCCAGCAGCTTTGGATCTTCAGGGGGCATTCCCCACTACAATGAGCAGTTCTTC. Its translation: CASSFGSSGGIPHYNEQFF.

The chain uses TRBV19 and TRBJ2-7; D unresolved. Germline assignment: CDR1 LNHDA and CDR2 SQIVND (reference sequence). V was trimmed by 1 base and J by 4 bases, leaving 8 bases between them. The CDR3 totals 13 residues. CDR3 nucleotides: TGTGCCAGTAGTATAGCCCACAAATACGAGCAGTACTTC. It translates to CASSIAHKYEQYF. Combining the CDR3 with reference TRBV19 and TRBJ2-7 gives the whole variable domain DGGITQSPKYLFRKEGQNVTLSCEQNLNHDAMYWYRQDPGQGLRLIYYSQIVNDFQKGDIAEGYSVSREKKESFPLTVTSAQKNPTAFYLCASSIAHKYEQYFGPGTRLTVT.

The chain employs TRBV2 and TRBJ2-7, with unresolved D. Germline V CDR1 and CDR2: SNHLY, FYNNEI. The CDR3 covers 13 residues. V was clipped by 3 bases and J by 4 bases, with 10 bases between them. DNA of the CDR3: TGTGCCAGCAGTGATAACAGAAAATACGAGCAGTACTTC. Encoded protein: CASSDNRKYEQYF.

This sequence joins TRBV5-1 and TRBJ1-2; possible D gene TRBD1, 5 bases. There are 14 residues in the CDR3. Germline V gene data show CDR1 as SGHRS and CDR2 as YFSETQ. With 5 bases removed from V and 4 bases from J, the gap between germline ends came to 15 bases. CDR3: CASSPGGDFYGYTF. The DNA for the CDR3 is TGCGCCAGCAGTCCCGGGGGGGACTTCTATGGCTACACCTTC.

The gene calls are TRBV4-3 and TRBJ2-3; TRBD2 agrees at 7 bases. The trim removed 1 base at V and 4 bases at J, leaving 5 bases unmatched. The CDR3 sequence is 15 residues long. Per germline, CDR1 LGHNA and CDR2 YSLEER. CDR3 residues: CASSQGRGGADTQYF. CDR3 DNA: TGCGCCAGCAGCCAAGGTCGGGGAGGGGCAGATACGCAGTATTTT.

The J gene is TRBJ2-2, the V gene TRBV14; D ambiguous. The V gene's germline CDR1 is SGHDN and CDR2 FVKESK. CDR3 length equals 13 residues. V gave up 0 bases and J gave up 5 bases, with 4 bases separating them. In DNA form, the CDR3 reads TGTGCCAGCAGCCAAGAGGTGACCGGGGAGCTGTTTTTT. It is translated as CASSQEVTGELFF.

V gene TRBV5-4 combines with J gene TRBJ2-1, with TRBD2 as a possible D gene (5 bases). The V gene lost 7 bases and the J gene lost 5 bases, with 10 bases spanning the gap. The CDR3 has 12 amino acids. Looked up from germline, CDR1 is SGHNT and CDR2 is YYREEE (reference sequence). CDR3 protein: CASGSVDNEQFF. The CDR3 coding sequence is TGTGCCAGCGGTAGCGTAGACAATGAGCAGTTCTTC. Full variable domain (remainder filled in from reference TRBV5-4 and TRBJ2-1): ETGVTQSPTHLIKTRGQQVTLRCSSQSGHNTVSWYQQALGQGPQFIFQYYREEENGRGNFPPRFSGLQFPNYSSELNVNALELDDSALYLCASGSVDNEQFFGPGTRLTVL.

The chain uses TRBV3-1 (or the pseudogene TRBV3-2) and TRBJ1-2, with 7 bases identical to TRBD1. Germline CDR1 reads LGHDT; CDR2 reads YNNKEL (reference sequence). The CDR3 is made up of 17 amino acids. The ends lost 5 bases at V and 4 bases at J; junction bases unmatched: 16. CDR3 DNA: TGTGCCAGCAGCTCGCGCACAGGGGTACAAGTGGTCTATGGCTACACCTTC. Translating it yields CASSSRTGVQVVYGYTF.

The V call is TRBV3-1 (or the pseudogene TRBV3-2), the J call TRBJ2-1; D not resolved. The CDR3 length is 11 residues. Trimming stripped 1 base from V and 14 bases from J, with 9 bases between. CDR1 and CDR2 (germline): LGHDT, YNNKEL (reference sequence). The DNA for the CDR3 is TGTGCCAGCAGCCAAGGAGGCGTAGAGTTCTTC. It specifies CASSQGGVEFF.

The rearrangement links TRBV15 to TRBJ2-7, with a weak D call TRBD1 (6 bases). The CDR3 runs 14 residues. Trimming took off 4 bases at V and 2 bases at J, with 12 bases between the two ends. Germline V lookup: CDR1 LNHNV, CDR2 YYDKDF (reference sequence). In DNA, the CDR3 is TGTGCCACCAGCAATCGGGACAAAACCTACGAGCAGTACTTC. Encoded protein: CATSNRDKTYEQYF. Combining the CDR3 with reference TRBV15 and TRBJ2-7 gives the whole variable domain DAMVIQNPRYQVTQFGKPVTLSCSQTLNHNVMYWYQQKSSQAPKLLFHYYDKDFNNEADTPDNFQSRRPNTSFCFLDIRSPGLGDTAMYLCATSNRDKTYEQYFGPGTRLTVT.

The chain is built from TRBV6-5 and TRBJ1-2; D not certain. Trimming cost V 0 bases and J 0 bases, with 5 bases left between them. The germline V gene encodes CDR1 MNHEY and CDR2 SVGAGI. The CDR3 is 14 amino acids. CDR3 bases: TGTGCCAGCAGTTACTCAACAGCTAACTATGGCTACACCTTC. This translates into CASSYSTANYGYTF.

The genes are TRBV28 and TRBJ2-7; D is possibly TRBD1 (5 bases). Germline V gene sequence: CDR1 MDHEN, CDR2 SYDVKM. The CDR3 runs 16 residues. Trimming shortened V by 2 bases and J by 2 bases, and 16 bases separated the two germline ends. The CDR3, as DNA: TGTGCCAGCAGTTTAGTAGATTCAGGGATCACCTACGAGCAGTACTTC. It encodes CASSLVDSGITYEQYF.

The CDR3 DNA reads TGTGCCAGCTCCCCTACTGGCGGCACAGATACGCAGTATTTT. Translation: CASSPTGGTDTQYF. The chain joins TRBV18 to TRBJ2-3; D gene ambiguous. CDR1 and CDR2 from the germline V gene are KGHSH and LQKENI. The ends were cut back, 6 bases at V and 1 base at J, with 11 bases in the middle. The CDR3 is 14 residues long.

CDR3 residues: CASSLQDTGELFF. CDR3 nucleotides: TGTGCCAGCAGTTTACAGGACACCGGGGAGCTGTTTTTT. The rearrangement uses TRBV12-3 or TRBV12-4 and TRBJ2-2; unclear D gene. This CDR3 spans 13 amino acids. Trimming shortened V by 2 bases and J by 3 bases, and 4 bases separated the two germline ends.

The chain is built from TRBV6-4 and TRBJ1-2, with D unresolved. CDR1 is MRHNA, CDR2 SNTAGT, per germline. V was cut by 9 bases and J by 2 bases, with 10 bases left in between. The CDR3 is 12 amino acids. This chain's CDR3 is CARKAANYGYTF. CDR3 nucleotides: TGTGCCAGGAAGGCAGCGAACTATGGCTACACCTTC.